This T cell receptor beta chain was obtained from a study of T cell responses to AZD1222 COVID-19 vaccine. Study-wide results and limits: Within unmutated variant regions lay the reported targets of nearly half of spike-specific TCRs. Seropositive at baseline were only 5 or 6 AZD1222 recipients. Vaccination with two AZD1222 doses was followed by a rise in Spike-specific TCR breadth and depth.

The CDR3 totals 13 residues. Germline loops: CDR1 MNHEY, CDR2 SVGAGI. V lost 7 bases and J 0 bases, leaving 10 bases between the germline ends. Profiling relied on immunoSEQ multiplex PCR, and the TCRdb table lists in-frame clones only, not all of them. Among tens of thousands of clones listed, roughly nine tenths were seen once. Regarding this clone: The antigen is unknown.

The source is an adult who received the AZD1222 COVID-19 vaccine. The genes are TRBV6-5 and TRBJ2-7, with D possibly called TRBD1 or TRBD2 (5 bases each). The sequencing used peripheral blood, collected 28 days after the second AZD1222 dose. The CDR3 spells CASKGLASYEQYF. CDR3 in DNA: TGTGCCAGCAAGGGGCTAGCCTCCTACGAGCAGTACTTC.